The TCR beta chain under discussion was sequenced for a study of regulatory and conventional T cells in RAG deficiency. Libraries were prepared by immunoSEQ multiplex PCR; TCRdb keeps only in-frame clonotypes and omits some of them. The sample yields roughly 7,800 clones, around 93% seen once. CDR1 and CDR2 from the germline V gene are SGHDN and FVKESK. The CDR3 consists of 15 residues. Trimming stripped 5 bases from V and 6 bases from J, with 20 bases between. The sorted regulatory T cells were CD4+, CD25-high and CD127-low, with genomic DNA sequenced. These data were also filed under a second study, of regulatory T cells. According to that study: The primer mix had 52 TRBV and 13 TRBJ primers.

The material sequenced was CD127- CD25+ CD4+ Tregs sorted from blood. This TCR derives from a human donor in good health. This chain links TRBV14 with TRBJ2-7; D might be TRBD1 (5 bases). The CDR3, as DNA: TGTGCCAGCAGCTCCGCCAGGGTACCTGTCGCCGAGCAGTACTTC. This encodes CASSSARVPVAEQYF.